Shown below are 29 T cell receptor beta chains from a single sample sequenced in a study of cytomegalovirus exposure and HLA in healthy donors. PCR used 60 Vbeta primers and 13 Jbeta primers. Profiling relied on immunoSEQ multiplex PCR, and the TCRdb table lists in-frame clones only, not all of them. The sample carries over 150,000 clones, 80% recorded once. Sequences were obtained from PBMCs. The receptors were gathered from a man aged 30-40 years in good health and CMV-seropositive.

V usage is TRBV4-2 and J usage is TRBJ1-6, with a weak D call TRBD1 (6 bases). Germline values: CDR1 LGHNA, CDR2 YNFKEQ. The CDR3 contains 17 residues. V dropped 0 bases and J dropped 7 bases, with 16 bases sitting between them. CDR3: CASSQEGQRPQNSPLHF. As DNA, the CDR3 is TGTGCCAGCAGCCAAGAGGGACAACGGCCCCAGAATTCACCCCTCCACTTT.

The gene calls are TRBV9 and TRBJ1-1, with a possible D match to TRBD1 (5 bases). CDR1 is SGDLS, CDR2 YYNGEE, per germline. This CDR3 region has 14 residues. The V and J ends lost 4 bases and 6 bases respectively, with 16 bases between them. This CDR3 is CASSPAGGVAEAFF. DNA of the CDR3: TGTGCCAGCAGCCCTGCGGGGGGGGTCGCTGAAGCTTTCTTT.

This chain links TRBV16 with TRBJ2-1, with 7 bases that match TRBD2. The J segment lost 6 bases and the V segment lost 4 bases, leaving 6 bases of the junction unmatched. In germline, CDR1 is KGHSY, CDR2 FQNENV. The CDR3 is 14 amino acids. The CDR3 region is CASSPAGVSNEQFF. The CDR3 DNA sequence: TGTGCCAGCAGCCCGGCGGGAGTCTCCAATGAGCAGTTCTTC. The entire variable domain, with the rest obtained from reference TRBV16 and TRBJ2-1, is as follows: GEEVAQTPKHLVRGEGQKAKLYCAPIKGHSYVFWYQQVLKNEFKFLISFQNENVFDETGMPKERFSAKCLPNSPCSLEIQATKLEDSAVYFCASSPAGVSNEQFFGPGTRLTVL.

The rearrangement joins TRBV6-5 to TRBJ2-5; D gene uncertain. V was trimmed by 1 base and J by 2 bases, leaving 8 bases between them. The CDR3 has 14 residues. Germline-derived CDR1 and CDR2 are MNHEY and SVGAGI. CDR3 coding DNA: TGTGCCAGCAGTTACTTGGGCATACAAGAGACCCAGTACTTC. Its translation: CASSYLGIQETQYF.

The gene calls are TRBV11-2 and TRBJ2-3; the match to TRBD2 covers 7 bases. The CDR3 totals 15 residues. CDR1 and CDR2 from the germline V gene are SGHAT and FQNNGV. V trimming: 1 base; J trimming: 5 bases; junction bases outside the gene matches: 6. CDR3 DNA: TGTGCCAGCAGCTTAGGAGGCGGGAGAGGAGATACGCAGTATTTT. Amino acids: CASSLGGGRGDTQYF.

In regard to this clone: The same CDR3 also results from other DNA sequences found in this sample. The rearrangement links TRBV9 to TRBJ2-3; 8 bases are a match to TRBD1. The CDR3 covers 15 residues. V was pared by 0 bases and J by 3 bases, with 3 bases of the junction left unmatched. Germline CDR1 is SGDLS and CDR2 is YYNGEE. CDR3 residues: CASSVAGGGTDTQYF. As DNA, the CDR3 is TGTGCCAGCAGCGTAGCAGGGGGCGGGACAGATACGCAGTATTTT.

A note on this clone: One end of the junction fails to match germline, which may point to a read error. The chain joins TRBV18 to TRBJ2-2, with D possibly matching TRBD1 (6 bases). The CDR3 covers 16 residues. Germline V lookup: CDR1 KGHSH, CDR2 LQKENI. The CDR3 region has the DNA TGTGCCAGCTCACCATATCCAGGGGCGAACACCGGGGAGCTGCTTTTT. This gives the protein CASSPYPGANTGELLF.

A word on this clone: Additional DNA sequences in this sample encode the identical CDR3. This rearrangement joins TRBV5-6 to TRBJ2-5; unclear D gene. V lost 0 bases, J lost 4 bases, and 4 bases lay in between. The CDR3 covers 12 residues. Germline lookup yields CDR1 SGHDT and CDR2 YYEEEE. Here the CDR3 reads CASSLGRETQYF. CDR3 DNA sequence: TGTGCCAGCAGCTTGGGGAGAGAGACCCAGTACTTC.

V gene TRBV7-2 combines with J gene TRBJ1-2; tentatively, D is TRBD1 (6 bases). The CDR3 has 16 residues. In germline, CDR1 is SGHTA, CDR2 FQGNSA. V lost 5 bases, J lost 8 bases, and 24 bases lay in between. The CDR3 protein is CASSPQLGGGHRGYTF. CDR3 DNA: TGTGCCAGCAGCCCGCAATTAGGGGGGGGGCATCGAGGCTACACCTTC.

This chain joins TRBV10-3 and TRBJ1-2; tentative D call: TRBD1 (5 bases). The CDR3 runs to 16 residues. Between the trimmed V and J ends, which lost 3 bases and 0 bases, there was a span of 14 bases. CDR1 ENHRY and CDR2 SYGVKD come from the germline V gene. The chain's CDR3 is CAISETIQGANYGYTF. CDR3 DNA sequence: TGTGCCATCAGTGAAACTATCCAGGGTGCTAACTATGGCTACACCTTC.

V and J are TRBV5-1 and TRBJ1-1, with 10 bases that match TRBD1. The germline gives CDR1 SGHRS, CDR2 YFSETQ. CDR3 length equals 14 residues. With V trimmed by 5 bases and J by 3 bases, 4 bases remained unmatched. The CDR3 reads CASRAGTGDTEAFF. The CDR3 nucleotides read TGCGCCAGCAGGGCCGGGACAGGGGACACTGAAGCTTTCTTT.

The chain links TRBV11-2 to TRBJ1-1; weak D call: TRBD1 (5 bases). With 8 bases removed from V and 11 bases from J, the gap between germline ends came to 24 bases. This CDR3 is built from 14 residues. Looked up from germline, CDR1 is SGHAT and CDR2 is FQNNGV. CDR3 nucleotides: TGTGCCAGCGGTCCCGAAGACAGCTTGAAGATGGCTTTCTTT. This translates into CASGPEDSLKMAFF.

The chain recombines TRBV5-6 with TRBJ1-2; D perhaps matches TRBD1 (6 bases). V was cut by 1 base and J by 6 bases, with 25 bases left in between. CDR3 length: 18 amino acids. Germline CDR1 SGHDT, CDR2 YYEEEE. The CDR3 is CASSLKVLVGGPLDGYTF. The CDR3 nucleotides are TGTGCCAGCAGCTTGAAAGTATTAGTCGGGGGGCCTTTGGATGGCTACACCTTC. Complete variable domain (other parts from reference TRBV5-6 and TRBJ1-2): DAGVTQSPTHLIKTRGQQVTLRCSPKSGHDTVSWYQQALGQGPQFIFQYYEEEERQRGNFPDRFSGHQFPNYSSELNVNALLLGDSALYLCASSLKVLVGGPLDGYTFGSGTRLTVV.

The J gene is TRBJ2-3, the V gene TRBV6-6; 8 bases line up with TRBD1. V was clipped by 6 bases and J by 6 bases; unmatched bases: 5. CDR1 is MNHNY and CDR2 is SVGAGI in the germline V gene (reference sequence). This CDR3 contains 13 residues. The DNA of the CDR3 is TGTGCCAGCAGGCTGGACAGGGCGGATACGCAGTATTTT. Translated, it gives CASRLDRADTQYF.

The sample holds a few counts of this clone. The rearrangement uses TRBV6-1 and TRBJ2-7; 8 bases are shared with TRBD1. The CDR3 is 13 residues long. J lost 4 bases, V lost 7 bases, and 6 bases had no gene match. Germline CDR1 and CDR2: MNHNS and SASEGT. The CDR3 DNA reads TGTGCCAGCACCTACGACAGGGGTTACGAGCAGTACTTC. Protein: CASTYDRGYEQYF.

V and J are TRBV7-9 and TRBJ2-7; the match to TRBD1 covers 7 bases. The germline V gene has CDR1 SEHNR and CDR2 FQNEAQ (reference sequence). The V gene end was trimmed by 6 bases and the J gene end by 5 bases; junction bases not matched to a gene: 4. CDR3 length: 12 residues. This chain's CDR3 is CASSLDRDEQYF. Written as DNA, the CDR3 is TGTGCCAGCAGTCTTGACAGGGACGAGCAGTACTTC.

About this clone itself: The same CDR3 is also encoded by other DNA sequences in this sample. The chain combines TRBV27 with TRBJ2-3; 10 bases agree with TRBD2. Unmatched junction bases numbered 4, after V lost 6 bases and J lost 1 base. The CDR3 has 15 amino acids. Germline V gene data show CDR1 as MNHEY and CDR2 as SMNVEV (reference sequence). The CDR3 DNA follows: TGTGCCAGCAGCCCAGGGACTAGCGGCACAGATACGCAGTATTTT. This encodes CASSPGTSGTDTQYF.

The chain carries TRBV2 and TRBJ2-5; tentatively, D is TRBD1 (5 bases). V lost 0 bases and J 4 bases, leaving 6 bases between the germline ends. In germline, CDR1 is SNHLY, CDR2 FYNNEI. The CDR3 is 13 amino acids. Here the CDR3 DNA reads TGTGCCAGCAGTGAAGCAGGGGTAGAGACCCAGTACTTC. Translation gives CASSEAGVETQYF.

J is TRBJ1-1 and V is TRBV6-4; perhaps TRBD1 as D (6 bases). Trimming shortened V by 2 bases and J by 11 bases, and 15 bases separated the two germline ends. The CDR3 totals 13 residues. In germline, CDR1 is MRHNA, CDR2 SNTAGT. The CDR3 sequence is CASSDRTAVLAFF. Here the CDR3 DNA reads TGTGCCAGCAGTGACCGGACAGCGGTTTTGGCTTTCTTT.

The chain recombines TRBV28 with TRBJ1-2, with 8 bases aligning to TRBD1. V shed 5 bases, J shed 3 bases, and the junction held 8 bases outside the gene matches. The CDR3 runs to 15 residues. Germline lookup yields CDR1 MDHEN and CDR2 SYDVKM. CDR3: CASSRRQGPHYGYTF. The CDR3 DNA reads as TGTGCCAGCAGTCGAAGACAGGGGCCCCACTATGGCTACACCTTC.

The gene calls are TRBV10-2 and TRBJ2-5; 11 bases are shared with TRBD2. The V and J ends lost 4 bases and 2 bases, in that order; junction bases with no gene match: 6. Germline V CDR1 and CDR2: WSHSY, SAAADI. The CDR3 length is 16 residues. The CDR3 coding sequence is TGCGCCAGCAGTGTCGAACTAGCGGGAGCTCAAGAGACCCAGTACTTC. It specifies CASSVELAGAQETQYF.

The chain has TRBV4-3 and TRBJ1-1; TRBD1 might be the D (6 bases). The CDR3 has 13 amino acids. V was pared by 1 base and J by 7 bases, with 10 bases between. Germline CDR1 reads LGHNA; CDR2 reads YSLEER. CDR3 sequence reads: CASSQGQTGEAFF. CDR3 nucleotide sequence: TGCGCCAGCAGCCAAGGCCAGACAGGTGAAGCTTTCTTT.

The V call is TRBV19, the J call TRBJ2-3, with 10 positions matching TRBD2. Trimming cost V 2 bases and J 6 bases; bases outside gene matches: 5. Germline CDR1 is LNHDA and CDR2 is SQIVND (reference sequence). CDR3 length equals 15 residues. The chain's CDR3 is CASSISSGRMDTQYF. The CDR3 DNA sequence: TGTGCCAGTAGTATATCTAGCGGGAGAATGGATACGCAGTATTTT. Full variable domain (missing parts from reference TRBV19 and TRBJ2-3): DGGITQSPKYLFRKEGQNVTLSCEQNLNHDAMYWYRQDPGQGLRLIYYSQIVNDFQKGDIAEGYSVSREKKESFPLTVTSAQKNPTAFYLCASSISSGRMDTQYFGPGTRLTVL.

About this clone: In the same sample, other DNA sequences code for this CDR3. The gene calls are TRBV30 and TRBJ2-5, with TRBD2 identical over 11 bases. Per germline, CDR1 GTSNPN and CDR2 SVGIG (reference sequence). Trimming at V came to 1 base and at J to 1 base, leaving 11 bases not matched to a gene. The CDR3 runs 18 residues. The CDR3 loop reads CAWSGQELAGGTQETQYF. The CDR3 coding sequence is TGTGCCTGGAGTGGGCAGGAGTTAGCGGGGGGGACCCAAGAGACCCAGTACTTC.

This clone was counted only a few times. V gene TRBV7-6 combines with J gene TRBJ2-5; D gene ambiguous. This CDR3 comprises 14 residues. Germline V gene lookup returns CDR1 SGHVS and CDR2 FNYEAQ. With 1 base removed from V and 7 bases from J, the gap between germline ends came to 13 bases. CDR3 residues: CASSLDAGPVTQYF. The DNA for the CDR3 is TGTGCCAGCAGCTTAGACGCTGGGCCCGTGACCCAGTACTTC.

J is TRBJ1-1 and V is TRBV5-1; 7 nucleotides align to TRBD1. The ends lost 4 bases at V and 1 base at J; junction bases unmatched: 4. CDR1 is SGHRS and CDR2 is YFSETQ in the germline V gene. CDR3 length: 14 residues. This CDR3 is CASSLRTGNTEAFF. In nucleotides, the CDR3 is TGCGCCAGCAGCCTAAGGACAGGGAACACTGAAGCTTTCTTT.

This clone was seen only once. The chain carries TRBV4-2 and TRBJ1-6; TRBD1 might be the D (6 bases). CDR3 size: 17 residues. V lost 1 base to trimming and J lost 5 bases, with 15 bases between them. Germline CDR1 is LGHNA and CDR2 is YNFKEQ. The CDR3 spells CASSQVGGGVDNSPLHF. In DNA form, the CDR3 reads TGTGCCAGCAGCCAAGTAGGGGGGGGCGTGGATAATTCACCCCTCCACTTT.

The chain has TRBV7-2 and TRBJ2-1, with 8 bases aligning to TRBD1. This CDR3 has 14 residues. V was clipped by 7 bases and J by 0 bases; unmatched bases: 2. CDR1 and CDR2 from the germline V gene are SGHTA and FQGNSA. Here the CDR3 DNA reads TGTGCCAGCACTACAGGGGGCTCCTACAATGAGCAGTTCTTC. Protein sequence: CASTTGGSYNEQFF. Together with reference TRBV7-2 and TRBJ2-1, the CDR3 gives the full variable domain: GAGVSQSPSNKVTEKGKDVELRCDPISGHTALYWYRQSLGQGLEFLIYFQGNSAPDKSGLPSDRFSAERTGGSVSTLTIQRTQQEDSAVYLCASTTGGSYNEQFFGPGTRLTVL.

The chain uses TRBV5-1 and TRBJ1-1; TRBD1 aligns across 8 bases. Germline lookup yields CDR1 SGHRS and CDR2 YFSETQ. The V gene end was trimmed by 4 bases and the J gene end by 4 bases; junction bases not matched to a gene: 6. CDR3 length: 14 amino acids. The CDR3 DNA follows: TGCGCCAGCAGCGCGGACAGGGTCCGCACTGAAGCTTTCTTT. Translation gives CASSADRVRTEAFF.